Following are 14 T cell receptor beta chains from one sample sequenced in a study of blood T cell repertoires in COVID-19. The table came from immunoSEQ multiplex PCR; TCRdb's copy has only in-frame clones and leaves some out. The sample yields 40,000 to 45,000 clones, more than 85% seen once. The specimen sequenced was peripheral blood. These receptors were collected from a human donor in a cohort sampled during active COVID-19.

The chain couples TRBV6-2 or TRBV6-3 to TRBJ2-5, with TRBD2 matching 9 bases. Germline V gene lookup returns CDR1 MNHEY and CDR2 SVGEGT. This CDR3 comprises 19 residues. The V segment lost 5 bases and the J segment 1 base; nucleotides outside the gene matches: 17. Here the CDR3 reads CASSSFSLAGKSFQETQYF. DNA for the CDR3: TGTGCCAGCAGTAGCTTTAGTCTAGCGGGAAAGAGCTTCCAAGAGACCCAGTACTTC.

The chain is built from TRBV5-1 and TRBJ1-3; 8 nucleotides match TRBD1. The ends lost 4 bases at V and 3 bases at J; junction bases unmatched: 6. Germline V lookup: CDR1 SGHRS, CDR2 YFSETQ. This CDR3 comprises 15 residues. Here the CDR3 DNA reads TGCGCCAGCAGCCAACAGGGGGGGAGTGGAAACACCATATATTTT. This sequence encodes CASSQQGGSGNTIYF.

V gene TRBV10-3 combines with J gene TRBJ2-1, with TRBD1 matching 8 bases. Germline V gene data show CDR1 as ENHRY and CDR2 as SYGVKD. CDR3 length equals 13 residues. With V trimmed by 9 bases and J by 2 bases, 3 bases remained unmatched. The DNA for the CDR3 is TGTGCCATAGGGACAGGAGCCTACAATGAGCAGTTCTTC. Its translation is CAIGTGAYNEQFF.

Here the CDR3 DNA reads TGTGCCAGCAGCACCCAGACAGGGGGCACTGAAGCTTTCTTT. It encodes CASSTQTGGTEAFF. J is TRBJ1-1 and V is TRBV7-9; 9 positions match TRBD1. CDR3 length: 14 residues. CDR1 is SEHNR, CDR2 FQNEAQ, per germline (reference sequence). The V segment lost 5 bases and the J segment 4 bases; nucleotides outside the gene matches: 5.

The chain recombines TRBV10-3 with TRBJ2-1, with 9 bases identical to TRBD1. CDR3 length equals 17 residues. Germline V gene lookup returns CDR1 ENHRY and CDR2 SYGVKD. The J segment lost 6 bases and the V segment lost 0 bases, leaving 9 bases of the junction unmatched. The CDR3 loop reads CAISESIPGQGINEQFF. CDR3 coding DNA: TGTGCCATCAGTGAGTCGATCCCGGGACAGGGTATCAATGAGCAGTTCTTC.

The rearrangement links TRBV5-5 to TRBJ1-1; no clear D. Germline-derived CDR1 and CDR2 are SGHKS and YYEKEE (reference sequence). V lost 5 bases and J lost 6, with 14 bases in between. This CDR3 contains 13 residues. The CDR3 DNA sequence: TGTGCCAGCAGGTTGCCAGCGGGAGCTGAAGCTTTCTTT. Its translation: CASRLPAGAEAFF.

This sequence joins TRBV6-2 or TRBV6-3 and TRBJ1-5, with 7 positions matching TRBD1. CDR1 MNHEY and CDR2 SVGEGT come from the germline V gene. This CDR3 spans 15 amino acids. After removal of 5 bases from V and 4 bases from J, the junction contained 8 bases not matched to a gene. CDR3 loop: CASSKDRTPNQPQHF. The CDR3 nucleotides read TGTGCCAGCAGTAAGGACAGGACCCCGAATCAGCCCCAGCATTTT.

This sequence joins TRBV28 and TRBJ1-4; 7 nucleotides align to TRBD1. Germline trimming cut 2 bases from V and 8 bases from J; bases unmatched to any gene: 5. The CDR3 totals 14 residues. Germline CDR1 and CDR2: MDHEN and SYDVKM. For the CDR3, the DNA is TGTGCCAGCAGTTTAACCGGGACAGCGGAAAAACTGTTTTTT. This codes for CASSLTGTAEKLFF.

The CDR3 loop reads CASSPWASGSYEQYF. CDR3 DNA sequence: TGTGCCAGTAGTCCTTGGGCTAGCGGGAGTTACGAGCAGTACTTC. The rearrangement links TRBV19 to TRBJ2-7, with 10 bases aligning to TRBD2. The CDR3 extends over 15 amino acids. Unmatched junction bases numbered 8, after V lost 5 bases and J lost 4 bases. Germline CDR1 and CDR2: LNHDA and SQIVND (reference sequence).

The CDR3 sequence: CASSFEPFGLQSTDTQYF. DNA of the CDR3: TGTGCCAGCAGTTTTGAACCGTTCGGTCTACAGAGCACAGATACGCAGTATTTT. This rearrangement joins TRBV5-8 to TRBJ2-3; D gene uncertain. The CDR3 runs to 18 residues. Per the germline V gene, CDR1 is SGHTS and CDR2 is YDEGEE. The V and J ends lost 5 bases and 0 bases respectively, with 22 bases between them.

The chain is built from TRBV4-3 and TRBJ2-1; D uncertain. The ends were cut back, 3 bases at V and 2 bases at J, with 8 bases in the middle. Per the germline V gene, CDR1 is LGHNA and CDR2 is YSLEER. The CDR3 is 14 amino acids. The CDR3 is CASSHDEPYNEQFF. The CDR3 bases are TGCGCCAGCAGCCACGATGAGCCCTACAATGAGCAGTTCTTC.

The chain combines TRBV4-3 with TRBJ1-2, with D possibly TRBD1 on 5 matching bases. This CDR3 has 16 residues. In germline, CDR1 is LGHNA, CDR2 YSLEER. Trimming removed 2 bases from V and 1 base from J, with 14 bases in between. The CDR3 loop reads CASSQTLQAVNYGYTF. The DNA for the CDR3 is TGCGCCAGCAGCCAAACGCTACAGGCTGTTAACTATGGCTACACCTTC.

V is TRBV28 and J is TRBJ2-7; TRBD1 aligns across 11 bases. V gave up 0 bases and J gave up 5 bases; unmatched junction bases: 3. This CDR3 is 15 amino acids long. The germline V gene encodes CDR1 MDHEN and CDR2 SYDVKM. The CDR3 region has the DNA TGTGCCAGCAGTTTATGGGACAGGGGGCTAAACGAGCAGTACTTC. This gives the protein CASSLWDRGLNEQYF. The full variable domain, in which reference TRBV28 and TRBJ2-7 provide the parts outside the CDR3, is DVKVTQSSRYLVKRTGEKVFLECVQDMDHENMFWYRQDPGLGLRLIYFSYDVKMKEKGDIPEGYSVSREKKERFSLILESASTNQTSMYLCASSLWDRGLNEQYFGPGTRLTVT.

The chain recombines TRBV11-2 with TRBJ2-5; no clear D. In germline, CDR1 is SGHAT, CDR2 FQNNGV. V was shortened by 0 bases and J by 5 bases, with 10 bases between the two germline ends. The CDR3 contains 14 residues. This CDR3 reads CASSLESVAETQYF. DNA of the CDR3: TGTGCCAGCAGCTTAGAATCTGTCGCGGAGACCCAGTACTTC.